This TCR beta chain was recorded in a study of T cell responses to AZD1222 COVID-19 vaccine. This CDR3 contains 16 residues. Looked up from germline, CDR1 is SNHLY and CDR2 is FYNNEI. Trimming cost V 3 bases and J 6 bases; bases outside gene matches: 13. TCRdb's copy holds only in-frame clones and misses some; the assay was immunoSEQ multiplex PCR. The data contain about 120,000 clones, around 90% of them seen just once; the ten biggest clones take up approximately 2.6%. The origin of this receptor is an adult who received the AZD1222 COVID-19 vaccine. The specimen comprised peripheral blood, sampled 28 days after the second AZD1222 dose. The chain combines TRBV2 with TRBJ2-5; TRBD1 matches 7 bases. The CDR3 nucleotides read TGTGCCAGCAGTGACGGATGGGGGACAGACATCCAGACCCAGTACTTC. Its translation is CASSDGWGTDIQTQYF.